This T cell receptor beta chain was observed in a study of T cells in Graves' hyperthyroidism and ophthalmopathy. Whole-study findings and limits: Most expanded thyroid clonotypes above 0.001 also appeared in blood.

The TCR beta CDR3 regions underwent amplification using RNA transcripts as the source. The HTBI set primed first-round TCR CDR3 RT-PCR. Via MiXCR, TCRdb re-called the multiplex PCR reads, giving one row per CDR3 protein. The sample has about 300,000 distinct CDR3 sequences; less than 20% are singletons. The CDR3 extends over 14 amino acids. CDR1 and CDR2 from the germline V gene are SGHRS and YFSETQ. Trimming shortened V by 0 bases and J by 4 bases, and 9 bases separated the two germline ends. This clonotype was detected a few times. Antigen specificity is unknown. Diagnoses rested on clinical symptoms, serum thyroxine and TRAb, thyroid ultrasound and orbital computed tomography. Fresh peripheral blood, approximately 9.7 ml, was the source of the PBMCs.

This TCR derives from a man aged 50 to 60 with Graves' ophthalmopathy. Sample: blood. The chain links TRBV5-1 to TRBJ2-3; D remains ambiguous. The DNA for the CDR3 is TGCGCCAGCAGCTTGGCCTTGGCCTCAGATACGCAGTATTTT. Protein: CASSLALASDTQYF.